Reported below is one T cell receptor (beta chain). Blood draws occurred at baseline, cycle 4 day 1, and cycle 7 day 1. The sample belongs to a study of OX40 agonist ivuxolimab in advanced cancers. Study-wide background: Under the entry rules, prior anti-PD-1, anti-PD-L1 or anti-CTLA-4 therapy was allowed, and less than 50% had some.

Libraries were prepared by immunoSEQ multiplex PCR; TCRdb keeps only in-frame clonotypes and omits some of them. The sample has 50,000 or so clones, 87% seen once. CDR3 size: 16 residues. Germline-derived CDR1 and CDR2 are SEHNR and FQNEAQ (reference sequence). The V gene lost 5 bases and the J gene lost 0 bases, with 16 bases spanning the gap. This sequence joins TRBV7-9 and TRBJ1-1; TRBD1 might be the D (5 bases). Sequenced here: CD4+ or CD8+ T cells sorted from blood, sampled in a trial of the OX40 agonist ivuxolimab. The sequence came from an adult with an advanced solid tumor such as melanoma, head and neck, liver or kidney cancer. CDR3 residues: CASSPYGGGLNTEAFF. The CDR3, as DNA: TGTGCCAGCAGCCCATACGGCGGGGGACTGAACACTGAAGCTTTCTTT.